Sequencing of this TCR beta chain was carried out in a study of T-cell reconstitution after alpha-beta-depleted transplantation in children. Study results and limitations: The origin of alpha-beta T cells about two months after transplant was reportedly several hundred expanded graft clones.

Concerning this clonotype itself: Its antigen is currently unknown.

This CDR3 is built from 16 residues. Unique molecular identifiers tagged the TCRbeta library. TCRdb reprocessed the PCR reads with MiXCR, giving one entry per CDR3 protein. The sample has 550,000 to 600,000 distinct CDR3 sequences, roughly 23% seen once. J is TRBJ1-5 and V is TRBV21-1. TRBV21-1 is designated a pseudogene. Here the sequenced sample was PBMCs, mostly from graft donor cells, taken 360 days after TCRalphabeta/CD19-depleted stem cell transplant. This TCR came from a boy in the first two years of life who had a stem cell transplant for acute myeloid leukemia, so the T cells may come from the graft donor. DNA of the CDR3: TGTGCCAGCAGCAAATGGTCGGGAGCTATCAATCAGCCCCAGCATTTT. Translating gives CASSKWSGAINQPQHF.